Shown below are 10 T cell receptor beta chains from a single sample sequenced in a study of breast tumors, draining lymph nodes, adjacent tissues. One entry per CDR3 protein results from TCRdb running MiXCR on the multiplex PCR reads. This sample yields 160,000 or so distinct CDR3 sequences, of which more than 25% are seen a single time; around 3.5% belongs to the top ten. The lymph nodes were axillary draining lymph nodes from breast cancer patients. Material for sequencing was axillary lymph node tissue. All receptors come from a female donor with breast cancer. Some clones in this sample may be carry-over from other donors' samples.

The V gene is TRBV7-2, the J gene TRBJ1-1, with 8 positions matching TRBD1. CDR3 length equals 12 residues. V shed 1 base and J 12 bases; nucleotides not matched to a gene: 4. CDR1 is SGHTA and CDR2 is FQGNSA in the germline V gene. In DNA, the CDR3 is TGTGCCAGCAGCTTAGGGACAGGGCGAACTTTCTTT. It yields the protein CASSLGTGRTFF. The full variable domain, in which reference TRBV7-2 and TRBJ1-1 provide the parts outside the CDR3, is GAGVSQSPSNKVTEKGKDVELRCDPISGHTALYWYRQSLGQGLEFLIYFQGNSAPDKSGLPSDRFSAERTGGSVSTLTIQRTQQEDSAVYLCASSLGTGRTFFGQGTRLTVV.

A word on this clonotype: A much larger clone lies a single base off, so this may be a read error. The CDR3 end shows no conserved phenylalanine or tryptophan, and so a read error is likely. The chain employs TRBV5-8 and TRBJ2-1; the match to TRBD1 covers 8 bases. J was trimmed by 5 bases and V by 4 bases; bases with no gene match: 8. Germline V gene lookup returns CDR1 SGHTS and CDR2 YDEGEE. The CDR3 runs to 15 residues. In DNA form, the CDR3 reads TGTGCCAGCAGCGTAACAGGGGGTAGAAACAATGAGCAGTTCCTC. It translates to CASSVTGGRNNEQFL.

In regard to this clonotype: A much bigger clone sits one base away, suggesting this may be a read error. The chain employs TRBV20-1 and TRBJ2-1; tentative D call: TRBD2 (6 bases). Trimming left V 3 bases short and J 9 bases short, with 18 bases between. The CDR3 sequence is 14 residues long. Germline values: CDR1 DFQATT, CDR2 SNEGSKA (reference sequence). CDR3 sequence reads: CSARNSGLITEQFF. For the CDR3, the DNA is TGCAGTGCTAGGAACTCGGGACTGATTACTGAGCAGTTCTTC.

CDR3 in amino acids: CASSSPGTPTGELFF. The CDR3 DNA reads TGTGCCAGCAGCTCCCCAGGGACACCCACCGGGGAGCTGTTTTTT. This sequence joins TRBV7-3 and TRBJ2-2, with D tentatively TRBD1 (6 bases). Germline V gives CDR1 SGHTA, CDR2 FQGTGA. Trimming removed 4 bases at V and 4 bases at J, with 13 bases between. The CDR3 runs 15 residues.

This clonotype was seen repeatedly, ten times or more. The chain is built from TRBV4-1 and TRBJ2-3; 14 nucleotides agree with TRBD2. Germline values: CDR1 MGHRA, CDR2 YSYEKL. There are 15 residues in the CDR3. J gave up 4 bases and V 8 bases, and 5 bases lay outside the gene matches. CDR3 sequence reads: CASGMGLAGADTQYF. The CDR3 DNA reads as TGCGCCAGCGGAATGGGACTAGCGGGGGCAGATACGCAGTATTTT.

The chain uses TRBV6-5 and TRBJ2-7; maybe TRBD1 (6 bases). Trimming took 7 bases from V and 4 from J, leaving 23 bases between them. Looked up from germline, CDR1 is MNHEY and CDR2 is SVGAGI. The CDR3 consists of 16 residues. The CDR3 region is CASNHTTTGNRYEQYF. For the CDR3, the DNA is TGTGCCAGCAATCACACAACCACAGGGAATAGGTACGAGCAGTACTTC.

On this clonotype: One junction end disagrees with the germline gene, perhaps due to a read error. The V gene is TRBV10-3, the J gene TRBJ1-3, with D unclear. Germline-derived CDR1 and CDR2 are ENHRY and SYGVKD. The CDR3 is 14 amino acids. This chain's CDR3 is CAISEGFSGNTMYF. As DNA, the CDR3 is TGTGCCATCAGTGAAGGCTTCTCTGGAAACACCATGTATTTT.

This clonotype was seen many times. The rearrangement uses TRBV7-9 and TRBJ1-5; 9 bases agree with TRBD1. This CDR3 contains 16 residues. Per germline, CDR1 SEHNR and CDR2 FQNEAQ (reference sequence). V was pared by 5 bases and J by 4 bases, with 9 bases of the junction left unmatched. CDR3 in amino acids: CASSARGQGENQPQHF. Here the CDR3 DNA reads TGTGCCAGCAGCGCAAGGGGACAGGGAGAGAATCAGCCCCAGCATTTT.

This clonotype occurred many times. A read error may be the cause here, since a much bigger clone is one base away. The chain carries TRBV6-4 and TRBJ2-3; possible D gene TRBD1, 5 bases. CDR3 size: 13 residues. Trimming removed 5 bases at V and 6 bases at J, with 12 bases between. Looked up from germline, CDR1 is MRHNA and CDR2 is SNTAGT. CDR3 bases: TGTGCCAGCAGTCTCGACTGGGGCGATACGCAGTATTTT. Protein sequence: CASSLDWGDTQYF.

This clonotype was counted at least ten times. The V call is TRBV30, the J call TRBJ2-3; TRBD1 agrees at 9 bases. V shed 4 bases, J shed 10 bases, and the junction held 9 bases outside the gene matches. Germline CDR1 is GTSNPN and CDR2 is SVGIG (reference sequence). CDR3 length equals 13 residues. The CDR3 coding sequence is TGTGCCTGGAACGTGGGACAGGGCGTTCCGCAGTATTTT. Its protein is CAWNVGQGVPQYF.